A selection of T cell receptor beta chains follows, all from one sample in a study of blood T cell repertoires in COVID-19. Profiling relied on immunoSEQ multiplex PCR, and the TCRdb table lists in-frame clones only, not all of them. The top ten hold around 1.1% of the sample, which has about 110,000 clones, about 87% seen once. Sequenced material: peripheral blood. The receptor set was obtained from a human donor in a cohort sampled during active COVID-19. The CDR3 runs from the conserved cysteine through the conserved F or W. Fields, in order: clone size, J gene, V gene, D gene, CDR3 protein, CDR3 DNA. A D gene is named only where the DNA matches it firmly. Where a row states a size, it is once, few, many or the class of an expanded clone; other rows omit it.

once TRBJ2-3 TRBV5-1 TRBD1 CASSITATGVSTDTQYF TGCGCCAGCAGCATCACCGCGACAGGGGTCAGCACAGATACGCAGTATTTT
NA TRBJ2-1 TRBV19 NA CASSTGQASRSEQFF TGTGCCAGTAGTACTGGACAAGCCAGTCGCAGTGAGCAGTTCTTC
NA TRBJ1-1 TRBV18 NA CASSPSRGAEAFF TGTGCCAGCTCACCAAGTAGGGGCGCTGAAGCTTTCTTT
once TRBJ1-2 TRBV5-6 TRBD1 CASSPTWTGTNYGYTF TGTGCCAGCAGCCCGACCTGGACAGGGACTAACTATGGCTACACCTTC
NA TRBJ2-1 TRBV5-4 TRBD2 CASSGTQAGASQSYNEQFF TGTGCCAGCAGCGGAACGCAAGCGGGAGCTTCACAGTCCTACAATGAGCAGTTCTTC
NA TRBJ2-5 TRBV27 NA CASRYGAGETQYF TGTGCCAGCAGATATGGGGCGGGGGAGACCCAGTACTTC
few TRBJ1-6 TRBV19 TRBD1 CDRGSPLHF TGCGACAGGGGCTCACCCCTCCACTTT
once TRBJ1-2 TRBV19 NA CASSPLGAYWGYTF TGTGCCAGTAGTCCCCTGGGGGCCTATTGGGGCTACACCTTC
NA TRBJ2-1 TRBV7-3 NA CASSPTGSPNNEQFF TGTGCCAGCAGCCCGACGGGGAGCCCTAACAATGAGCAGTTCTTC
NA TRBJ1-2 TRBV7-9 TRBD1 CASSPQGARGYTF TGTGCCAGCAGCCCGCAGGGGGCCCGGGGCTACACCTTC
NA TRBJ1-6 TRBV19 NA CATNRDKFSPLHF TGTGCCACTAACCGGGACAAGTTTTCACCCCTCCACTTT
NA TRBJ1-2 TRBV5-1 TRBD1 CASSTGQGVFDDYGYTF TGCGCCAGCAGCACAGGACAGGGGGTCTTTGACGACTATGGCTACACCTTC
NA TRBJ2-2 TRBV28 TRBD1 CASWGQGAKDTGELFF TGTGCCAGCTGGGGACAGGGAGCGAAGGACACCGGGGAGCTGTTTTTT
NA TRBJ2-1 TRBV9 NA CASSVKGGDGNEQFF TGTGCCAGCAGCGTGAAGGGCGGGGACGGCAATGAGCAGTTCTTC
once TRBJ1-6 TRBV9 TRBD1 CASSARGGSGQSSYNSPLHF TGTGCCAGCAGCGCCCGGGGGGGGTCGGGACAGAGCTCCTATAATTCACCCCTCCACTTT
NA TRBJ1-4 TRBV20-1 NA CSANRGEKLFF TGCAGTGCTAACCGGGGTGAAAAACTGTTTTTT
NA TRBJ1-6 TRBV5-6 TRBD1 CASGRLSGTGIRSSPLHF TGTGCCAGCGGACGTTTGTCCGGGACAGGGATCCGGAGTTCACCCCTCCACTTT
NA TRBJ1-2 TRBV7-2 NA CASSLSGGYGYTF TGTGCCAGCAGCTTATCAGGAGGCTATGGCTACACCTTC
NA TRBJ2-7 TRBV4-2 NA CASSQEGRANYEQYF TGTGCCAGCAGCCAGGAAGGGAGAGCAAATTACGAGCAGTACTTC